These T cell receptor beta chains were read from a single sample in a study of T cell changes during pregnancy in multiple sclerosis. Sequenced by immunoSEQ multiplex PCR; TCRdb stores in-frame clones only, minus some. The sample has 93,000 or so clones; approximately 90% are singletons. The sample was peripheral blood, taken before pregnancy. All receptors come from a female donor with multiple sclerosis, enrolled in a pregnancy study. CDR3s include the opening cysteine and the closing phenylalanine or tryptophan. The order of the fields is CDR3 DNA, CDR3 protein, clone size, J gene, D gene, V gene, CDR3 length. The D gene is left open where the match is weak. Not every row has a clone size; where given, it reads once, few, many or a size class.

TGTGCCAGCAGCTTAAGTCTAGCGGGGGCCTACGAGCAGTACTTC,CASSLSLAGAYEQYF,.,TRBJ2-7,TRBD2,TRBV7-9,15
TGTGCCAGTAGGTATTCCGGGACAGCTAATGAAAAACTGTTTTTT,CASRYSGTANEKLFF,once,TRBJ1-4,TRBD1,TRBV19,15
TGTGCCAGCTCTTCCGGGACTAGCGGGAGCTCCTACAATGAGCAGTTCTTC,CASSSGTSGSSYNEQFF,.,TRBJ2-1,TRBD2,TRBV27,17
TGTGCCAGCAGTTCCACTAGCGTGACGGGGGCAGATACGCAGTATTTT,CASSSTSVTGADTQYF,once,TRBJ2-3,TRBD2,TRBV5-4,16
TGTGCCAGCAGCCTCCCGGGACAGGGAAATGAAAAACTGTTTTTT,CASSLPGQGNEKLFF,few,TRBJ1-4,TRBD1,TRBV7-9,15
TGCGCCAGCAGCCAAGATGGCCGGGATGAGCAGTTCTTC,CASSQDGRDEQFF,.,TRBJ2-1,.,TRBV4-3,13
TGTGCCAGCAGTGAAGACAGGCCGAATGGCTACACCTTC,CASSEDRPNGYTF,.,TRBJ1-2,.,TRBV2,13
TGTGCCAGCAGCTTATTGAGGGCGGCGATGAACACTGAAGCTTTCTTT,CASSLLRAAMNTEAFF,.,TRBJ1-1,.,TRBV13,16
TGTGCCAGTTCACCCTCGGGAGGGGTGAATGAGCAGTTCTTC,CASSPSGGVNEQFF,.,TRBJ2-1,TRBD2,TRBV19,14
TGTGCCAGCAGTTTCTTTAGCGGGGGGAGGTTAGATACGCAGTATTTT,CASSFFSGGRLDTQYF,.,TRBJ2-3,TRBD2,TRBV27,16
TGTGCCAGCAGCGCGAGAGGTCCAGATACGCAGTATTTT,CASSARGPDTQYF,.,TRBJ2-3,.,TRBV7-9,13
TGTGCCAGCAGCTCGCAGGGGGTTAGCACAGATACGCAGTATTTT,CASSSQGVSTDTQYF,once,TRBJ2-3,TRBD1,TRBV7-9,15
TGTGCCAGCAGCGTAGCTGTTAGCACAGATACGCAGTATTTT,CASSVAVSTDTQYF,.,TRBJ2-3,.,TRBV9,14
TGTGCCAGCAGTTCTGGAGACAGGACTGAGCAGTTCTTC,CASSSGDRTEQFF,.,TRBJ2-1,.,TRBV11-3,13
TGTGCCAGCAGTCGAAACCGGGACAGAAATAATTCACCCCTCCACTTT,CASSRNRDRNNSPLHF,once,TRBJ1-6,TRBD1,TRBV6-6,16
TGTGCCAGCAGTGAAGGCCTAGCGGGAAACACAGATACGCAGTATTTT,CASSEGLAGNTDTQYF,.,TRBJ2-3,TRBD2,TRBV2,16
TGCGCCAGCAGTCCCCAGGGGTTCGAGCAGTACTTC,CASSPQGFEQYF,.,TRBJ2-7,.,TRBV4-1,12
TGCGCCAGCAGCCAGGACAGGGTTGGGGACACTGAAGCTTTCTTT,CASSQDRVGDTEAFF,few,TRBJ1-1,TRBD1,TRBV4-3,15
TGTGCCAGCAGCTTAGTAGTTTTTGGGGAGGAAAAACTGTTTTTT,CASSLVVFGEEKLFF,once,TRBJ1-4,.,TRBV7-2,15
TGTGCCAGCAGCTTAGGAACGAGCCCCCGCTACGAGCAGTACTTC,CASSLGTSPRYEQYF,.,TRBJ2-7,.,TRBV11-2,15
TGTGCTAGTGGCCAGGGGGGCTACAATGAGCAGTTCTTC,CASGQGGYNEQFF,.,TRBJ2-1,.,TRBV12-5,13
TGTGCCAGCAGTTCCCTCACAGGGTTAGGCTACACCTTC,CASSSLTGLGYTF,many,TRBJ1-2,.,TRBV6-5,13
TGTGCCAGCAGCCCCCTAAGTGGGCAGGGGGCCTACGAGCAGTACTTC,CASSPLSGQGAYEQYF,.,TRBJ2-7,TRBD1,TRBV28,16
TGTGCCAGTAGACAGGGATTTGGCACTGAAGCTTTCTTT,CASRQGFGTEAFF,.,TRBJ1-1,TRBD1,TRBV6-6,13
TGTGCCTCATTCACCCCGACAGGGCGAAATGACTATGGCTACACCTTC,CASFTPTGRNDYGYTF,.,TRBJ1-2,TRBD1,TRBV2,16
TGTGCCAGCAGTCCGATCGGCACTGAAGCTTTCTTT,CASSPIGTEAFF,once,TRBJ1-1,.,TRBV11-2,12
TGTGCCAGCAGCGCCTCGGGGGGACAGGCATCTGGGGCCAACGTCCTGACTTTC,CASSASGGQASGANVLTF,.,TRBJ2-6,.,TRBV9,18
TGTGCCAGCAGTTGGACACAGTACACAGATACGCAGTATTTT,CASSWTQYTDTQYF,.,TRBJ2-3,.,TRBV27,14
TGCGCCAGCAGTGAATCTAGCGGGGGAACCTACGAGCAGTACTTC,CASSESSGGTYEQYF,.,TRBJ2-7,TRBD2,TRBV10-2,15
TGTGCCAGCAGTCTGAGTGGCACAGATACGCAGTATTTT,CASSLSGTDTQYF,.,TRBJ2-3,.,TRBV7-2,13
TGTGCCAGCGGGCTAGCGGGGGGGGACGAGCAGTACTTC,CASGLAGGDEQYF,.,TRBJ2-7,TRBD2,TRBV6-4,13
TGTGCCAGCAGCTTAGGGAGAGGGTTTGGTGGCTACACCTTC,CASSLGRGFGGYTF,.,TRBJ1-2,.,TRBV11-2,14
TGTGCCAGCAGCTCCGGATGGACACGCTCTAACTATGGCTACACCTTC,CASSSGWTRSNYGYTF,.,TRBJ1-2,.,TRBV9,16
TGTGCCAGCAGCTTAGGGGTGGGGAGGGGGACAGGGAATCAGCCCCAGCATTTT,CASSLGVGRGTGNQPQHF,.,TRBJ1-5,TRBD1,TRBV7-3,18
TGCAGCGTAAGGACAGGCGATTACCGAACCGACGAGCAGTACTTC,CSVRTGDYRTDEQYF,.,TRBJ2-7,TRBD1,TRBV29-1,15
TGTGCCAGCAGCTTATCAGTGAACACTGAAGCTTTCTTT,CASSLSVNTEAFF,.,TRBJ1-1,.,TRBV7-9,13
TGTGCCAGCAGCCAAGATCCGAGTTTCATGAACACTGAAGCTTTCTTT,CASSQDPSFMNTEAFF,few,TRBJ1-1,.,TRBV14,16
TGTGCCAGCAGCTCCAGGCCCCTAGCGGAGATCTACAATGAGCAGTTCTTC,CASSSRPLAEIYNEQFF,.,TRBJ2-1,TRBD2,TRBV7-3,17
TGTGCCAGCAGCCCCTCAAAATGGACTAGCCACACAGATACGCAGTATTTT,CASSPSKWTSHTDTQYF,.,TRBJ2-3,TRBD2,TRBV9,17
TGTGCCAGCAGCGTAGGTGTGGGGGGGGATGAGCAGTTCTTC,CASSVGVGGDEQFF,.,TRBJ2-1,TRBD2,TRBV9,14
TGTGCCAGCAGGGGCACAGGGGAGGGAAACACCATATATTTT,CASRGTGEGNTIYF,.,TRBJ1-3,TRBD1,TRBV6-5,14
TGTGCCAGCTCAGCAATGGGAGGGGACTATGGCTACACCTTC,CASSAMGGDYGYTF,few,TRBJ1-2,.,TRBV18,14
TGTGCCAGTACCTCGGGACAGCCAAATCAGCCCCAGCATTTT,CASTSGQPNQPQHF,.,TRBJ1-5,TRBD1,TRBV19,14
TGTGCCAGCAGCTCCCTGTCGGGGAAGAGTGAAGCTTTCTTT,CASSSLSGKSEAFF,once,TRBJ1-1,.,TRBV7-3,14
TGCGCCAGCAGTGGGGACAGGGGGCGAGAGACCCAGTACTTC,CASSGDRGRETQYF,.,TRBJ2-5,TRBD1,TRBV5-1,14
TGTGCCAGCAGCTTAGCGGGACAGTTCTACGAGCAGTACTTC,CASSLAGQFYEQYF,once,TRBJ2-7,TRBD1,TRBV7-9,14
TGCAGCGTTTCGACGGGCTATGGCTACACCTTC,CSVSTGYGYTF,.,TRBJ1-2,.,TRBV29-1,11
TGTGCCAGCAGCCCCCACAGGGGTAGCACAGATACGCAGTATTTT,CASSPHRGSTDTQYF,.,TRBJ2-3,TRBD1,TRBV5-4,15
TGTGCTAGTGGTTTGGGTGCGGCAGGGGGCGCGCAGTACTTC,CASGLGAAGGAQYF,.,TRBJ2-7,TRBD1,TRBV12-5,14
TGTGCCAGCTCACCACTCCGGACAGGGGCCAATCAGCCCCAGCATTTT,CASSPLRTGANQPQHF,.,TRBJ1-5,TRBD1,TRBV18,16
TGTGCCATCAGTGGGGGACAGGTTAACAATGAGCAGTTCTTC,CAISGGQVNNEQFF,few,TRBJ2-1,TRBD1,TRBV10-3,14
TGTGCCATCAGTGACAGGGGCGATGAGCAGTTCTTC,CAISDRGDEQFF,.,TRBJ2-1,.,TRBV10-3,12
TGTGCCAGCCGGGGGGGTGTCTCTGGAAACACCATATATTTT,CASRGGVSGNTIYF,.,TRBJ1-3,.,TRBV2,14
TGTGCCAGCAGCTTACGACTAGCGGGAAACACAGATACGCAGTATTTT,CASSLRLAGNTDTQYF,.,TRBJ2-3,TRBD2,TRBV11-2,16
TGTGCCAGCAGCCCCAGACTAGCGGGGGGCCGGGAGTTCTTC,CASSPRLAGGREFF,.,TRBJ2-1,TRBD2,TRBV7-2,14
TGTGCCACCCGGGGGGTAGCGGGAGCCCCCGGGGAGCTGTTTTTT,CATRGVAGAPGELFF,few,TRBJ2-2,TRBD2,TRBV19,15
TGTGCCTGGAGTGTAGGAGGGGATACGCAGTATTTT,CAWSVGGDTQYF,.,TRBJ2-3,.,TRBV30,12
TGTGCCAGCAGTACGGACAGGGACAGTACTAGGGGCTACACCTTC,CASSTDRDSTRGYTF,.,TRBJ1-2,TRBD1,TRBV6-5,15
TGCGCCAGCAGCCCGGGGGGGGGCGACAATCAGCCCCAGCATTTT,CASSPGGGDNQPQHF,.,TRBJ1-5,.,TRBV5-1,15